This T cell receptor beta chain derives from a study of cytomegalovirus exposure and HLA in healthy donors. Study-wide results and limits: In a later analysis, TCR association rates varied by HLA locus: DRB1 most, HLA-C fewest. Many donors carried some public TCRs, although rarity characterized most TCR sequences.

Per the germline V gene, CDR1 is KGHSH and CDR2 is LQKENI. V shed 1 base and J shed 5 bases, with 11 bases lying between them. The CDR3 loop spans 14 amino acids. At collection, donors were nominally healthy, but unrecorded immune exposures were probable. Note on this clone: What it binds is not known.

In the PCR, 60 Vbeta and 13 Jbeta primers were used. TCRdb keeps only in-frame clones here, not all; method: immunoSEQ multiplex PCR. Among around 150,000 clones listed, around 80% were seen once. The source of this sequence is a man aged 25 to 40 in good health. Material: PBMCs. The rearrangement joins TRBV18 to TRBJ2-5; a possible D gene is TRBD2 (6 bases). The DNA of the CDR3 is TGTGCCAGCTCACCACAGGGCGGAGGGGAGACCCAGTACTTC. This gives the protein CASSPQGGGETQYF.